One sample yielded the 32 T cell receptor beta chains listed below, sequenced in a study of T cell responses to AZD1222 COVID-19 vaccine. The protocol was immunoSEQ multiplex PCR, while the TCRdb copy is restricted to in-frame clones and leaves out a portion. The profile shows approximately 140,000 clones, 90% to 95% of them singletons. The source was peripheral blood, collected on day 0 of AZD1222 vaccination. These receptors originate from an adult in good health.

The gene calls are TRBV7-9 and TRBJ1-5, with TRBD1 identical over 7 bases. The CDR3 runs to 12 residues. Germline V gene data show CDR1 as SEHNR and CDR2 as FQNEAQ (reference sequence). The V segment lost 10 bases and the J segment 3 bases; nucleotides outside the gene matches: 3. The CDR3 nucleotides read TGTGCCACAACAGGGGTCAATCAGCCCCAGCATTTT. Translated: CATTGVNQPQHF.

This chain joins TRBV6-4 and TRBJ2-1, with 12 positions matching TRBD2. V shed 6 bases and J 6 bases; nucleotides not matched to a gene: 9. This CDR3 has 16 amino acids. Germline loops: CDR1 MRHNA, CDR2 SNTAGT. The chain's CDR3 is CASSPRLAGVGNEQFF. The CDR3 DNA reads as TGTGCCAGCAGCCCAAGACTAGCGGGAGTTGGCAATGAGCAGTTCTTC.

V is TRBV29-1 and J is TRBJ1-2; no definite D call. CDR3 length: 11 amino acids. Per the germline V gene, CDR1 is SQVTM and CDR2 is ANQGSEA. Trimming took 0 bases from V and 7 from J, leaving 6 bases between them. The CDR3 loop is CSVEEGAGYTF. CDR3 DNA: TGCAGCGTTGAAGAGGGTGCTGGCTACACCTTC.

In DNA form, the CDR3 reads TGTGCCAGCACGGGACTAGCGAGTATCCCTAGCACAGATACGCAGTATTTT. This sequence encodes CASTGLASIPSTDTQYF. The chain links TRBV28 to TRBJ2-3, with 10 bases matching TRBD2. Germline CDR1 is MDHEN and CDR2 is SYDVKM. V shed 7 bases and J 0 bases; nucleotides not matched to a gene: 10. The CDR3 runs to 17 residues.

The V call is TRBV4-3, the J call TRBJ1-1; 7 bases agree with TRBD1. V dropped 5 bases and J dropped 0; count of bases not matched to a gene: 15. The CDR3 loop spans 18 amino acids. Germline lookup yields CDR1 LGHNA and CDR2 YSLEER. The CDR3 loop is CASSDFPTGSNMNTEAFF. DNA of the CDR3: TGCGCCAGCAGCGATTTCCCGACAGGGTCTAATATGAACACTGAAGCTTTCTTT.

The chain recombines TRBV5-6 with TRBJ2-3, with D hard to call. V shed 1 base and J shed 2 bases, with 8 bases lying between them. Germline V gives CDR1 SGHDT, CDR2 YYEEEE. The length of the CDR3 is 14 residues. The DNA of the CDR3 is TGTGCCAGCAGCTTGTGGCAGATCACAGATACGCAGTATTTT. Translation: CASSLWQITDTQYF.

The chain links TRBV11-1 to TRBJ2-2; no clear D gene. The CDR3 consists of 12 residues. The V and J ends lost 1 base and 8 bases respectively, with 5 bases between them. The germline CDR1 and CDR2 sequences are SGHAT and FQDESV (reference sequence). The CDR3 DNA reads as TGTGCCAGCAGCTTAGACAGAGGGGAGCTGTTTTTT. It translates to CASSLDRGELFF. The entire variable domain, with the rest obtained from reference TRBV11-1 and TRBJ2-2, is as follows: EAEVAQSPRYKITEKSQAVAFWCDPISGHATLYWYRQILGQGPELLVQFQDESVVDDSQLPKDRFSAERLKGVDSTLKIQPAELGDSAMYLCASSLDRGELFFGEGSRLTVL.

This chain joins TRBV5-1 and TRBJ2-2; the D is unclear. Trimming stripped 4 bases from V and 2 bases from J, with 6 bases between. This CDR3 is built from 13 residues. CDR1 and CDR2 (germline): SGHRS, YFSETQ. CDR3 sequence: CASSEGNTGELFF. CDR3 bases: TGCGCCAGCAGCGAAGGTAACACCGGGGAGCTGTTTTTT.

The V gene is TRBV28, the J gene TRBJ1-1; no definite D call. Germline CDR1 MDHEN, CDR2 SYDVKM. The CDR3 has 10 amino acids. V lost 4 bases and J lost 9, with 6 bases in between. In DNA, the CDR3 is TGTGCCAGCAGTTCGTTGCAAGCTTTCTTT. This gives the protein CASSSLQAFF.

This clone came up a few times. V gene TRBV9 combines with J gene TRBJ2-7; tentatively, D is TRBD1 or TRBD2 (6 bases each). Germline V gene data show CDR1 as SGDLS and CDR2 as YYNGEE. The CDR3 has 15 amino acids. Trimming removed 4 bases from V and 5 bases from J, with 19 bases in between. The CDR3 sequence: CASSQGRGRTHEQYF. CDR3 in DNA: TGTGCCAGCAGCCAGGGGCGGGGCCGCACCCACGAGCAGTACTTC.

The V and J genes are TRBV12-5 and TRBJ2-1, with TRBD1 as a possible D gene (6 bases). Germline loops: CDR1 LGHNT, CDR2 FRNRAP. There are 15 residues in the CDR3. Trimming stripped 0 bases from V and 3 bases from J, with 9 bases between. In DNA form, the CDR3 reads TGTGCTAGTGGTTTGGTACTGACAGGCTACAATGAGCAGTTCTTC. Translating it yields CASGLVLTGYNEQFF.

The rearrangement uses TRBV28 and TRBJ1-2, with TRBD1 as a possible D gene (6 bases). With 2 bases removed from V and 3 bases from J, the gap between germline ends came to 16 bases. The germline gives CDR1 MDHEN, CDR2 SYDVKM. This CDR3 is 16 amino acids long. The CDR3 region is CASSLPRGGADYGYTF. CDR3 in DNA: TGTGCCAGCAGTTTACCTCGGGGGGGCGCTGACTATGGCTACACCTTC.

The chain carries TRBV4-2 and TRBJ2-5; D is possibly TRBD2 (5 bases). The V end was cut by 5 bases, the J end by 2 bases, with 15 bases between. In germline, CDR1 is LGHNA, CDR2 YNFKEQ. The length of the CDR3 is 15 residues. In DNA, the CDR3 is TGTGCCAGCAGCGGGAGTGGAGGAGCGCAAGAGACCCAGTACTTC. Its translation is CASSGSGGAQETQYF.

This clone appeared a single time. The genes are TRBV6-5 and TRBJ1-2, with D unclear. CDR1 is MNHEY and CDR2 is SVGAGI in the germline V gene. The CDR3 loop spans 12 amino acids. V was cut by 8 bases and J by 2 bases, with 9 bases left in between. The CDR3 reads CASWAANYGYTF. The CDR3 DNA is TGTGCCAGCTGGGCAGCCAACTATGGCTACACCTTC.

The genes are TRBV13 and TRBJ1-1; 7 nucleotides match TRBD1. Germline CDR1 PRHDT, CDR2 FYEKMQ (reference sequence). Trimming took 4 bases from V and 0 from J; bases not matched to a gene: 5. This CDR3 is 15 amino acids long. DNA of the CDR3: TGTGCCAGCAGCTGGTCCGGGACAGTGAACACTGAAGCTTTCTTT. Its translation is CASSWSGTVNTEAFF.

The chain combines TRBV6-6 with TRBJ1-2; 9 nucleotides line up with TRBD1. The CDR3 is 14 amino acids. The V and J ends lost 5 bases and 2 bases, in that order; junction bases with no gene match: 3. Germline CDR1 MNHNY, CDR2 SVGAGI (reference sequence). CDR3 residues: CASSGQGRNYGYTF. For the CDR3, the DNA is TGTGCCAGCAGTGGACAGGGGAGGAACTATGGCTACACCTTC.

The V and J genes are TRBV2 and TRBJ2-7; 12 positions agree with TRBD2. Germline V gene sequence: CDR1 SNHLY, CDR2 FYNNEI. V was clipped by 6 bases and J by 2 bases; unmatched bases: 5. The CDR3 covers 15 residues. The CDR3: CASSLTSGSTYEQYF. The DNA of the CDR3 is TGTGCCAGCAGCCTGACTAGCGGGAGTACCTACGAGCAGTACTTC.

The chain employs TRBV3-1 (or the pseudogene TRBV3-2) and TRBJ1-2, with TRBD1 as a possible D gene (5 bases). V lost 0 bases, J lost 7 bases, and 15 bases lay in between. This CDR3 spans 15 amino acids. Germline assignment: CDR1 LGHDT and CDR2 YNNKEL (reference sequence). The CDR3 sequence is CASSQDLRGVGGYTF. Here the CDR3 DNA reads TGTGCCAGCAGCCAAGATTTAAGGGGTGTCGGTGGCTACACCTTC.

The CDR3 reads CASSPSPDTQYF. DNA for the CDR3: TGTGCCAGCAGCCCTTCCCCAGATACGCAGTATTTT. The chain is built from TRBV7-3 and TRBJ2-3; D is uncertain. Germline CDR1 reads SGHTA; CDR2 reads FQGTGA. Trimming took off 5 bases at V and 4 bases at J, with 7 bases between the two ends. The CDR3 has 12 amino acids.

The rearrangement uses TRBV7-3 and TRBJ2-3; D perhaps matches TRBD2 (6 bases). V lost 2 bases to trimming and J lost 4 bases, with 7 bases between them. CDR1 and CDR2 from the germline V gene are SGHTA and FQGTGA. The CDR3 totals 13 residues. The chain's CDR3 is CASSLGTSDTQYF. The CDR3 DNA reads as TGTGCCAGCAGCTTAGGGACTTCAGATACGCAGTATTTT.

This chain joins TRBV6-5 and TRBJ2-5, with D possibly being TRBD1 or TRBD2 (5 bases each). V was pared by 3 bases and J by 5 bases, with 13 bases between. The CDR3 is made up of 14 amino acids. Germline V gene sequence: CDR1 MNHEY, CDR2 SVGAGI. CDR3 sequence reads: CASSYEGRRETQYF. The CDR3 DNA sequence: TGTGCCAGCAGTTATGAGGGACGTAGGGAGACCCAGTACTTC.

This sequence joins TRBV9 and TRBJ1-2; D might be TRBD1 (5 bases). V was trimmed by 3 bases and J by 4 bases, leaving 13 bases between them. The CDR3 is 14 residues long. Germline V gene data show CDR1 as SGDLS and CDR2 as YYNGEE. DNA for the CDR3: TGTGCCAGCAGCGCATCAGGGTACGGCTATGGCTACACCTTC. Amino acid sequence: CASSASGYGYGYTF.

V is TRBV5-1 and J is TRBJ2-2, with 8 bases fitting TRBD1. V gave up 6 bases and J gave up 3 bases; unmatched junction bases: 7. Germline V gene sequence: CDR1 SGHRS, CDR2 YFSETQ. The CDR3 totals 15 residues. This CDR3 is CASNLDRGHTGELFF. DNA for the CDR3: TGCGCCAGCAACTTAGACAGGGGACACACCGGGGAGCTGTTTTTT.

This clone was observed once. The V call is TRBV9, the J call TRBJ2-7, with 11 bases matching TRBD2. The CDR3 covers 15 residues. Germline V CDR1 and CDR2: SGDLS, YYNGEE. V lost 0 bases, J lost 3 bases, and 2 bases stayed unmatched. As DNA, the CDR3 is TGTGCCAGCAGCGTAGGGCTAGCGGGAGGCTACGAGCAGTACTTC. It codes for CASSVGLAGGYEQYF.

J is TRBJ1-4 and V is TRBV6-2 or TRBV6-3; a weak D match, TRBD1 (6 bases). V was shortened by 6 bases and J by 7 bases, with 18 bases between the two germline ends. This CDR3 is 15 amino acids long. Germline V gene data show CDR1 as MNHEY and CDR2 as SVGEGT. CDR3 coding DNA: TGTGCCAGCAGCCCTAACAGGGCCGGGGGTGAAAAACTGTTTTTT. Translation gives CASSPNRAGGEKLFF.

The V and J genes are TRBV5-1 and TRBJ1-1; tentative D call: TRBD1 (6 bases). V was pared by 4 bases and J by 7 bases, with 20 bases between. Germline CDR1 SGHRS, CDR2 YFSETQ. The CDR3 is 15 residues long. This CDR3 is CASSPVGGPGVEAFF. As DNA, the CDR3 is TGCGCCAGCAGCCCCGTTGGAGGGCCAGGGGTTGAAGCTTTCTTT.

This chain connects TRBV15 to TRBJ2-3, with D unclear. V was cut by 2 bases and J by 5 bases, with 5 bases left in between. The CDR3 consists of 12 residues. Germline V gene lookup returns CDR1 LNHNV and CDR2 YYDKDF (reference sequence). DNA of the CDR3: TGTGCCACCAGCAGACCGCGAGATACGCAGTATTTT. It translates to CATSRPRDTQYF.

The V and J genes are TRBV19 and TRBJ2-1; D gene unclear. Trimming took off 3 bases at V and 1 base at J, with 7 bases between the two ends. Looked up from germline, CDR1 is LNHDA and CDR2 is SQIVND (reference sequence). This CDR3 comprises 14 residues. The CDR3 loop is CASSIGDSYNEQFF. DNA for the CDR3: TGTGCCAGTAGTATTGGGGATTCCTACAATGAGCAGTTCTTC.

This rearrangement joins TRBV5-5 to TRBJ2-1; possible D gene TRBD1, 6 bases. V gave up 3 bases and J gave up 0 bases, with 10 bases separating them. There are 15 residues in the CDR3. The germline V gene has CDR1 SGHKS and CDR2 YYEKEE (reference sequence). The CDR3, as DNA: TGTGCCAGCAGCTCTGGGGGCAACTCCTACAATGAGCAGTTCTTC. Amino acids: CASSSGGNSYNEQFF. The complete variable domain, with remaining parts taken from reference TRBV5-5 and TRBJ2-1, reads DAGVTQSPTHLIKTRGQQVTLRCSPISGHKSVSWYQQVLGQGPQFIFQYYEKEERGRGNFPDRFSARQFPNYSSELNVNALLLGDSALYLCASSSGGNSYNEQFFGPGTRLTVL.

The chain uses TRBV24-1 and TRBJ2-1; 11 positions agree with TRBD2. With V trimmed by 2 bases and J by 2 bases, 4 bases remained unmatched. The CDR3 loop spans 17 amino acids. Germline V gene lookup returns CDR1 KGHDR and CDR2 SFDVKD. CDR3 sequence: CATSDSPTSGTYNEQFF. CDR3 DNA: TGTGCCACCAGTGATTCCCCGACTAGCGGGACCTACAATGAGCAGTTCTTC.

The chain has TRBV7-2 and TRBJ1-3; perhaps TRBD1 as D (6 bases). V was clipped by 2 bases and J by 3 bases, with 14 bases between them. Per germline, CDR1 SGHTA and CDR2 FQGNSA. The CDR3 runs 16 residues. This chain's CDR3 is CASSLIPGAFGNTIYF. Here the CDR3 DNA reads TGTGCCAGCAGCTTAATCCCGGGGGCGTTTGGAAACACCATATATTTT.

J is TRBJ1-1 and V is TRBV5-1; D is possibly TRBD1 (6 bases). The CDR3 is 14 amino acids. Germline loops: CDR1 SGHRS, CDR2 YFSETQ. V was shortened by 2 bases and J by 3 bases, with 11 bases between the two germline ends. The DNA of the CDR3 is TGCGCCAGCAGCTTCGGGGGCAGGGACACTGAAGCTTTCTTT. Translated, it gives CASSFGGRDTEAFF.